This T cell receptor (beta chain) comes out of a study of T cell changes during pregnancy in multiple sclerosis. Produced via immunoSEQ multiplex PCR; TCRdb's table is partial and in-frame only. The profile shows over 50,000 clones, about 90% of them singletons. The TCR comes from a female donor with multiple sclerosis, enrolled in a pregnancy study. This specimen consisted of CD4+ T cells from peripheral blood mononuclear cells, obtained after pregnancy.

The CDR3 coding sequence is TGTGCCAGCAGTTTCCGGGGGACTGAAGCTTTCTTT. Its translation: CASSFRGTEAFF. J is TRBJ1-1 and V is TRBV27; maybe TRBD1 (5 bases). V shed 3 bases and J shed 5 bases, with 7 bases lying between them. Looked up from germline, CDR1 is MNHEY and CDR2 is SMNVEV (reference sequence). The CDR3 spans 12 residues.